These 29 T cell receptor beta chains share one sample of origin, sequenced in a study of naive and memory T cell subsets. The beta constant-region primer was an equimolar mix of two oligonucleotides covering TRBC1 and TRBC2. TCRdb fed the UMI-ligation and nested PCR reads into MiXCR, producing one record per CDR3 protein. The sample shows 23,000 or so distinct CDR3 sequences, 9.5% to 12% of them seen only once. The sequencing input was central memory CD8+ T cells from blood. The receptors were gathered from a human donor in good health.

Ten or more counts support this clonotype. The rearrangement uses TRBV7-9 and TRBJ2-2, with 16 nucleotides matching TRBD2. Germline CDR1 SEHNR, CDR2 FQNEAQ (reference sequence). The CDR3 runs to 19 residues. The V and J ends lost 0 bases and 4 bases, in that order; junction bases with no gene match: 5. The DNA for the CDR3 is TGTGCCAGCAGCTTAGCGGGACTAGCGGGAGGGCCGTTCACCGGGGAGCTGTTTTTT. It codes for CASSLAGLAGGPFTGELFF.

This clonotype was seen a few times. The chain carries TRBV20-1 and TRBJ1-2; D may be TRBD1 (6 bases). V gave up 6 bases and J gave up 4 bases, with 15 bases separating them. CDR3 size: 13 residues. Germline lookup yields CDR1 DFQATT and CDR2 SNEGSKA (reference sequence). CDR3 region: CSAPRKGGYGYTF. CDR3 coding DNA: TGCAGTGCCCCCAGGAAGGGGGGCTATGGCTACACCTTC.

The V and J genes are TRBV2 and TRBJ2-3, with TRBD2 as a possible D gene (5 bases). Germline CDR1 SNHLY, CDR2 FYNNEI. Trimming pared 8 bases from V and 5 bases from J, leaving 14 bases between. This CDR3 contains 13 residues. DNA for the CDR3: TGTGCCAGCTTTCCAGCGGCCTTAGATACGCAGTATTTT. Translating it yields CASFPAALDTQYF.

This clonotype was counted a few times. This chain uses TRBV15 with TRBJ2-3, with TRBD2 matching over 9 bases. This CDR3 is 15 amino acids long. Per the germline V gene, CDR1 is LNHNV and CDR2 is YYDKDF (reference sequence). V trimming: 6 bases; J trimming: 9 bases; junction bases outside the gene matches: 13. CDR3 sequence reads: CATSPGLAMRGTQYF. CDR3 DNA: TGTGCCACCAGTCCGGGACTAGCTATGAGGGGGACGCAGTATTTT.

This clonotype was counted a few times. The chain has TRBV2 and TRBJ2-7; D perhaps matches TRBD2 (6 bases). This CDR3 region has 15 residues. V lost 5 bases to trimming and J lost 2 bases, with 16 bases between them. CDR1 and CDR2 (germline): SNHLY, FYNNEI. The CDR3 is CASSSTGGGTYEQYF. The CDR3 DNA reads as TGTGCCAGCAGTTCCACCGGTGGCGGGACCTACGAGCAGTACTTC.

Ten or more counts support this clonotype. Here the CDR3 reads CASSVTGSRSYEQYF. CDR3 coding DNA: TGTGCCAGCAGTGTAACCGGGAGTAGATCTTACGAGCAGTACTTC. The chain has TRBV2 and TRBJ2-7, with D perhaps matching TRBD2 (6 bases). The germline V gene has CDR1 SNHLY and CDR2 FYNNEI. This CDR3 comprises 15 residues. V dropped 4 bases and J dropped 4 bases, with 17 bases sitting between them. The variable domain in full, completed from reference TRBV2 and TRBJ2-7, reads EPEVTQTPSHQVTQMGQEVILRCVPISNHLYFYWYRQILGQKVEFLVSFYNNEISEKSEIFDDQFSVERPDGSNFTLKIRSTKLEDSAMYFCASSVTGSRSYEQYFGPGTRLTVT.

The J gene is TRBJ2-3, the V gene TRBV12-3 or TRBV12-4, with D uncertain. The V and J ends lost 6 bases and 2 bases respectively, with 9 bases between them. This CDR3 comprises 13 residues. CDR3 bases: TGTGCCAGCAGCAGTAAATCCACAGATACGCAGTATTTT. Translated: CASSSKSTDTQYF.

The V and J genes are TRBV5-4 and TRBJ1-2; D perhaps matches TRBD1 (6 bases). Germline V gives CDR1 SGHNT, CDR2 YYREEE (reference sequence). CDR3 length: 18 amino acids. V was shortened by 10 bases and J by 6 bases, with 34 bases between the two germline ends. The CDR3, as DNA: TGTGCCCTCACCCAAGAATACGGGGCACAGGGTGCTGTCGATGGCTACACCTTC. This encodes CALTQEYGAQGAVDGYTF.

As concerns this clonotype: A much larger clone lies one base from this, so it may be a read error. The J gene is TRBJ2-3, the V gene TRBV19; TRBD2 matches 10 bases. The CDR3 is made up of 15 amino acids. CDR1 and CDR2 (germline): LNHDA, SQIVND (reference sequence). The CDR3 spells CASSLAGVETDTKYF. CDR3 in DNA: TGTGCCAGTAGCCTAGCGGGAGTCGAGACAGATACGAAGTATTTT.

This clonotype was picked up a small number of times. The CDR3 is CASSPTGTTIYEQYF. The CDR3 DNA sequence: TGTGCCAGCAGTCCAACCGGGACTACTATCTACGAGCAGTACTTC. The V call is TRBV2, the J call TRBJ2-7, with 7 bases that match TRBD2. This CDR3 comprises 15 residues. Germline trimming cut 5 bases from V and 3 bases from J; bases unmatched to any gene: 10. Germline CDR1 SNHLY, CDR2 FYNNEI.

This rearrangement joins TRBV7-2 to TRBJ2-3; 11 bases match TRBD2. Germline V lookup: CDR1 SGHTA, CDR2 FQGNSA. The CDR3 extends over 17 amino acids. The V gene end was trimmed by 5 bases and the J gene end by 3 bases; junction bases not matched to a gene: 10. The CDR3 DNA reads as TGTGCCAGCAGCATCCTCACTAGCGGGAGTCTGACAGATACGCAGTATTTT. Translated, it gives CASSILTSGSLTDTQYF.

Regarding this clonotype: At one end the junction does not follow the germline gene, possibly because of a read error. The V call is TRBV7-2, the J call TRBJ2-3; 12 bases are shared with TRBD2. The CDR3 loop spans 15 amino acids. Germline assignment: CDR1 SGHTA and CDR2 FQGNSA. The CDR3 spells CARSSTSGSTDTQYF. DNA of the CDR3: TGTGCCAGGAGCTCGACTAGCGGGAGTACAGATACGCAGTATTTT.

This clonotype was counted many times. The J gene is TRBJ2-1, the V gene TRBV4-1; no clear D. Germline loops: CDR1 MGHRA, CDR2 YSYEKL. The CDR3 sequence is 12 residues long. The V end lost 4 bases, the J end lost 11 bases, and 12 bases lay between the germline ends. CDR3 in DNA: TGCGCCAGCAGCCTAGGGAACGAGAAGCAGTTCTTC. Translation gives CASSLGNEKQFF.

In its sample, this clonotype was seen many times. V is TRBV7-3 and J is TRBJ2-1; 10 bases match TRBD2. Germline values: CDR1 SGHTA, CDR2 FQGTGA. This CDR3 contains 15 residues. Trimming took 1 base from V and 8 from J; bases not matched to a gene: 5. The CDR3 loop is CASSLSSGRLDEQFF. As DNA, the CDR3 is TGTGCCAGCAGCTTAAGTAGCGGGAGGTTGGATGAGCAGTTCTTC.

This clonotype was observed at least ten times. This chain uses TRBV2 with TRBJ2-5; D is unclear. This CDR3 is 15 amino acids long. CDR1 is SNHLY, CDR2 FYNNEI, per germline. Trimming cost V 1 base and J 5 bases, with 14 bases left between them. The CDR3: CASSEGTREEETQYF. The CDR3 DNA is TGTGCCAGCAGTGAAGGGACCCGCGAGGAGGAGACCCAGTACTTC.

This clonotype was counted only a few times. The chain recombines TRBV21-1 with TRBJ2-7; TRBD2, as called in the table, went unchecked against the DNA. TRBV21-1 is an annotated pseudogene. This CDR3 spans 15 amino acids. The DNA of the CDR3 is TGTGCCAGCAGCAAAAGGGCGGGAGGGCCTTACGAGCAGTACTTC. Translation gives CASSKRAGGPYEQYF.

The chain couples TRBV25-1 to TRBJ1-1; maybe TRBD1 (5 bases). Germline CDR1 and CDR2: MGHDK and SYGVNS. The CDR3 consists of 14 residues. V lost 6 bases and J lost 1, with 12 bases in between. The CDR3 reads CASRGDGENTEAFF. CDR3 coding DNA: TGTGCCAGCAGGGGGGACGGGGAGAACACTGAAGCTTTCTTT.

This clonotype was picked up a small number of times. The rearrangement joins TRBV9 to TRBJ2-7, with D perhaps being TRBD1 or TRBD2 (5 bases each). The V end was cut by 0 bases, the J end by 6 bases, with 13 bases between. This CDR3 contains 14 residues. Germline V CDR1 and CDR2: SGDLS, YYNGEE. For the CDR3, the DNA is TGTGCCAGCAGCGTAGGTGGGGGTAGTGCCGAGCAGTACTTC. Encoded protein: CASSVGGGSAEQYF.

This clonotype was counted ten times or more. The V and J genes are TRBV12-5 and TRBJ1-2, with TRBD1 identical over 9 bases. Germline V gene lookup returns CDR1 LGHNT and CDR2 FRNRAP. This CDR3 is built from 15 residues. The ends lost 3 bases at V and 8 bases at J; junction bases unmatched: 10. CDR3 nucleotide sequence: TGTGCTAGTGGTTTCCCAACCGGGACAGGGAACGGCTACACCTTC. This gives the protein CASGFPTGTGNGYTF.

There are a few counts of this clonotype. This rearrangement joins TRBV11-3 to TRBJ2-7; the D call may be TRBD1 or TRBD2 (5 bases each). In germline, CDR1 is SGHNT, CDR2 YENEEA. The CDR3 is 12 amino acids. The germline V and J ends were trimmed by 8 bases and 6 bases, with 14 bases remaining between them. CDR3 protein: CASGGGSAEQYF. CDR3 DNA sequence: TGTGCCAGCGGTGGGGGATCCGCCGAGCAGTACTTC.

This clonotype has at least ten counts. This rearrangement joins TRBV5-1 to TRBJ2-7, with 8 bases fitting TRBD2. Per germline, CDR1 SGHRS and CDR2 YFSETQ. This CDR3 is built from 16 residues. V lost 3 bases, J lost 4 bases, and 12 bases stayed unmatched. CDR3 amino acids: CASSSGPSGGLYEQYF. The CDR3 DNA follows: TGCGCCAGCAGCTCGGGGCCGAGCGGGGGACTTTACGAGCAGTACTTC.

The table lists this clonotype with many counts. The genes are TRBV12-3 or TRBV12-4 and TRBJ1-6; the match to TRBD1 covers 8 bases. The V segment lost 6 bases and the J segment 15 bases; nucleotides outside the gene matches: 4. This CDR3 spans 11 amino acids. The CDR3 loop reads CASSIGTGLHF. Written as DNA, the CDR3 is TGTGCCAGCAGCATAGGGACAGGCCTCCACTTT.

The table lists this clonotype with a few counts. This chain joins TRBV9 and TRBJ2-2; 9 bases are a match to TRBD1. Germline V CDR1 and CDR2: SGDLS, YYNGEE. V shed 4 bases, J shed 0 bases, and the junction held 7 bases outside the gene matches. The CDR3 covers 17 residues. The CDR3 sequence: CASSQPGQGTNTGELFF. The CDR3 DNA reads TGTGCCAGCAGCCAACCAGGACAGGGGACGAACACCGGGGAGCTGTTTTTT.

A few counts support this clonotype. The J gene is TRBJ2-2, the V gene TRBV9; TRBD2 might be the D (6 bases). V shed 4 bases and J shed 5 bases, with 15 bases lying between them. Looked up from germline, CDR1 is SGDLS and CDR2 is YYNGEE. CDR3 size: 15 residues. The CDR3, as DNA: TGTGCCAGCAGCTTAAATAGCGGTGAAACCGGGGAGCTGTTTTTT. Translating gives CASSLNSGETGELFF.

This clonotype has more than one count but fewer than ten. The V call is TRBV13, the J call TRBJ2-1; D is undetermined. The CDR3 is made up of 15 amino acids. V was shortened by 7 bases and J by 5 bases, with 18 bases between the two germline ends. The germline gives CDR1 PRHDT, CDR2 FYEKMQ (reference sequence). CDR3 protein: CASTPVSPKNNEQFF. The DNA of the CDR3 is TGTGCCAGCACCCCCGTATCTCCTAAGAACAATGAGCAGTTCTTC.

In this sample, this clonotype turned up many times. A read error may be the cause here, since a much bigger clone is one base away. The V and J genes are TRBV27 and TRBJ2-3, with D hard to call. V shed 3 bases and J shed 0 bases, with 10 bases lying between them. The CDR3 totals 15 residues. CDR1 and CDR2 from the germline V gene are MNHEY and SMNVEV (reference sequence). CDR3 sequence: CASSFGRASTDTQYF. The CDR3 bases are TGTGCCAGCAGTTTTGGTCGAGCGAGCACAGATACGCAGTATTTT.

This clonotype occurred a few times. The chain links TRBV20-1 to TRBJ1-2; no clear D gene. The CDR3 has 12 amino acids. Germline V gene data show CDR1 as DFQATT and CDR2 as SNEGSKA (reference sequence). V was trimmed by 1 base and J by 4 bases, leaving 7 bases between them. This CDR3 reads CSARGGSYGYTF. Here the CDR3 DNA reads TGCAGTGCTAGAGGCGGCAGCTATGGCTACACCTTC.

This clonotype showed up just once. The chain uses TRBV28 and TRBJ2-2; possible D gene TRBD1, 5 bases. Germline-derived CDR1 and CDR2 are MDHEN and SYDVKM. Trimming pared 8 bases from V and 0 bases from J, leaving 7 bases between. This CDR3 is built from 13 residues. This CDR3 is CASGQANTGELFF. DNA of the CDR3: TGTGCCAGCGGACAAGCGAACACCGGGGAGCTGTTTTTT.

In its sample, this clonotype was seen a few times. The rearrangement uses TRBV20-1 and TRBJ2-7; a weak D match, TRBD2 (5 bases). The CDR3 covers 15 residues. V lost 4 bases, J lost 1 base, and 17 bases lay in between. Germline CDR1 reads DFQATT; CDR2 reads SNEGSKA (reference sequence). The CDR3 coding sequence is TGCAGTGCTAACCCGAAGACGGGATATTCCTACGAGCAGTACTTC. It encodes CSANPKTGYSYEQYF.